This TCR beta chain was identified during a study of T cell responses to AZD1222 COVID-19 vaccine. As for the study in general: Second-dose recipients at about 4 or about 12 weeks were treated as one pooled group.

The CDR3 has 16 amino acids. The germline V gene encodes CDR1 LGHDT and CDR2 YNNKEL (reference sequence). V trimming: 4 bases; J trimming: 2 bases; junction bases outside the gene matches: 4. The protocol was immunoSEQ multiplex PCR, while the TCRdb copy is restricted to in-frame clones and leaves out a portion. The sample carries over 100,000 clones, about 85% recorded once. Study observations and caveats: Spike-specific TCR breadth and depth grew following two AZD1222 doses.

With respect to this clone: Its antigen is unknown.

The chain employs TRBV3-1 (or the pseudogene TRBV3-2) and TRBJ2-3; the match to TRBD2 covers 12 bases. Sequencing used peripheral blood, obtained on day 0 of AZD1222 vaccination. The receptor comes from an adult in good health. CDR3 nucleotide sequence: TGTGCCAGCAGCCCCCTAGCGGGAGGGCTCACAGATACGCAGTATTTT. It yields the protein CASSPLAGGLTDTQYF.